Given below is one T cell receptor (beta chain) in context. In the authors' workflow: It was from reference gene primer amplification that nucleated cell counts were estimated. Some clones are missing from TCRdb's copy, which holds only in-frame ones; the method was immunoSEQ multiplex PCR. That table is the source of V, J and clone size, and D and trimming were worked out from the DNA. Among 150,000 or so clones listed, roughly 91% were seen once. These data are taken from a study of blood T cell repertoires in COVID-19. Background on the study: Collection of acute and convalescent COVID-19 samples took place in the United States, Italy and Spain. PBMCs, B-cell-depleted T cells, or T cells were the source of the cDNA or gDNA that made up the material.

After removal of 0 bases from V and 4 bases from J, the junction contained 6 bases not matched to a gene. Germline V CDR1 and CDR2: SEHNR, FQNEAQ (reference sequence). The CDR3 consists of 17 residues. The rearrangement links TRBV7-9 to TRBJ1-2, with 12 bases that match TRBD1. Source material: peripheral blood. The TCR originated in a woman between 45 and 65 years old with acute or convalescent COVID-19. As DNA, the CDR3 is TGTGCCAGCAGCTTAGCGGGGACAGGGGGCAGCAGCTATGGCTACACCTTC. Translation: CASSLAGTGGSSYGYTF.